This TCR beta chain was obtained from a study of T-cell reconstitution after alpha-beta-depleted transplantation in children. The sample holds many counts of this clonotype. Its antigen is unknown. The authors prepared the TCRbeta library with unique molecular identifiers. TCRdb reprocessed the PCR reads via MiXCR and lists one record per CDR3 protein. The sample lists about 980,000 distinct CDR3 sequences, around 30% occurring once. Points from the study as a whole: Two months or so post-transplant, alpha-beta T cells reportedly derived from several hundred expanded graft clones. Surviving recipient T cells and intrathymic progenitors accounted for some patients' high TCRbeta diversity at day 60. Once a year had passed after transplant, T-cell counts and diversity came mostly from newly produced T cells.

CDR1 and CDR2 (germline): MNHNS, SASEGT. V lost 7 bases, J lost 9 bases, and 16 bases lay in between. The CDR3 has 13 amino acids. The chain joins TRBV6-1 to TRBJ2-1; TRBD2 is a possible D gene (5 bases). This sample comprised PBMCs, mostly from graft donor cells, obtained 360 days after TCRalphabeta/CD19-depleted stem cell transplant. This sequence was found in a boy under three years old who had a stem cell transplant for SCID, so the T cells may come from the graft donor. The CDR3 sequence: CASTSPSAGEQFF. As DNA, the CDR3 is TGTGCCAGCACCTCCCCCTCGGCGGGTGAGCAGTTCTTC.